Below are 21 T cell receptor beta chains sequenced from a single sample in a study of T cell responses to AZD1222 COVID-19 vaccine. Clones were read by immunoSEQ multiplex PCR, and TCRdb kept only the in-frame ones, dropping some. The sample yields under 150,000 clones, about 87% seen once. The material was peripheral blood, obtained on day 0 of AZD1222 vaccination. These TCRs come from an adult in good health.

The chain recombines TRBV7-9 with TRBJ2-7; D unclear. CDR1 is SEHNR and CDR2 is FQNEAQ in the germline V gene (reference sequence). CDR3 size: 12 residues. V was pared by 10 bases and J by 3 bases, with 13 bases between. The CDR3 loop reads CAISVDSYEQYF. The CDR3 DNA reads TGTGCCATATCCGTGGATAGCTACGAGCAGTACTTC.

This clone was detected a few times. The rearrangement links TRBV3-1 (or the pseudogene TRBV3-2) to TRBJ1-5, with D hard to call. CDR3 length: 13 amino acids. The germline CDR1 and CDR2 sequences are LGHDT and YNNKEL (reference sequence). Trimming cost V 3 bases and J 0 bases, with 3 bases left between them. The CDR3 here is CASSQNSNQPQHF. Here the CDR3 DNA reads TGTGCCAGCAGCCAGAATAGCAATCAGCCCCAGCATTTT.

V and J are TRBV25-1 and TRBJ2-5; D unresolved. The CDR3 sequence is 10 residues long. The V and J ends lost 6 bases and 5 bases respectively, with 4 bases between them. The V gene's germline CDR1 is MGHDK and CDR2 SYGVNS. CDR3 in DNA: TGTGCCAGCAGCCTGGAGACCCAGTACTTC. This gives the protein CASSLETQYF.

The chain is built from TRBV20-1 and TRBJ1-5; D is unclear. Germline V gives CDR1 DFQATT, CDR2 SNEGSKA (reference sequence). The ends were cut back, 3 bases at V and 0 bases at J, with 12 bases in the middle. The CDR3 spans 15 residues. The CDR3 bases are TGCAGTGCTAGTTCCGCCGGTAATAGCAATCAGCCCCAGCATTTT. Translation gives CSASSAGNSNQPQHF.

The chain uses TRBV30 and TRBJ2-2; D is ambiguous. Germline lookup yields CDR1 GTSNPN and CDR2 SVGIG (reference sequence). The CDR3 extends over 13 amino acids. CDR3 nucleotide sequence: TGTGCTGGGAACCCGCCGCCGGCAGGGGAGCTGTTTTTT. Its protein is CAGNPPPAGELFF.

The V gene is TRBV18, the J gene TRBJ2-2, with 7 bases identical to TRBD1. V lost 2 bases and J lost 10; bases outside the gene matches: 7. Germline CDR1 and CDR2: KGHSH and LQKENI. This CDR3 has 14 residues. CDR3 nucleotide sequence: TGTGCCAGCTCACCAGACAGGGCGAGCCAGGAGCTGTTTTTT. Amino acids: CASSPDRASQELFF.

The chain combines TRBV7-2 with TRBJ1-1; D gene ambiguous. The length of the CDR3 is 18 residues. The V end lost 1 base, the J end lost 3 bases, and 21 bases lay between the germline ends. Germline lookup yields CDR1 SGHTA and CDR2 FQGNSA. In DNA, the CDR3 is TGTGCCAGCAGCTTAGGGGGAGGCCGGGCCCAGCGAGACACTGAAGCTTTCTTT. It specifies CASSLGGGRAQRDTEAFF.

The chain has TRBV9 and TRBJ2-3; 13 bases align to TRBD2. Germline-derived CDR1 and CDR2 are SGDLS and YYNGEE. The ends lost 3 bases at V and 2 bases at J; junction bases unmatched: 3. CDR3 length equals 16 residues. The CDR3 reads CASSAGTSGVTDTQYF. The CDR3 DNA follows: TGTGCCAGCAGCGCTGGGACTAGCGGGGTCACAGATACGCAGTATTTT.

The chain couples TRBV7-2 to TRBJ2-3; 9 bases line up with TRBD2. CDR3 size: 15 residues. CDR1 is SGHTA and CDR2 is FQGNSA in the germline V gene. Germline trimming cut 5 bases from V and 4 bases from J; bases unmatched to any gene: 7. The CDR3 nucleotides are TGTGCCAGCAGCAATTCTGTAGCGGGAGCAGATACGCAGTATTTT. This translates into CASSNSVAGADTQYF.

This clone was found a few times. This chain uses TRBV4-3 with TRBJ1-1; D is undetermined. Germline V gene data show CDR1 as LGHNA and CDR2 as YSLEER. Deletions cut 2 bases from V and 7 bases from J, with 11 bases between. The CDR3 covers 13 residues. Here the CDR3 reads CASSQNRDGEAFF. As DNA, the CDR3 is TGCGCCAGCAGCCAAAACCGCGACGGTGAAGCTTTCTTT.

The chain carries TRBV24-1 and TRBJ2-1, with 8 bases fitting TRBD2. CDR1 KGHDR and CDR2 SFDVKD come from the germline V gene. CDR3 length: 17 amino acids. V lost 2 bases and J lost 2; bases outside the gene matches: 7. This chain's CDR3 is CATSDSTAGAAYNEQFF. CDR3 coding DNA: TGTGCCACCAGTGATTCTACAGCGGGAGCGGCCTACAATGAGCAGTTCTTC.

This rearrangement joins TRBV27 to TRBJ2-7; 9 positions agree with TRBD1. CDR3 length: 14 amino acids. V shed 5 bases and J 2 bases; nucleotides not matched to a gene: 4. The germline V gene has CDR1 MNHEY and CDR2 SMNVEV (reference sequence). DNA of the CDR3: TGTGCCAGCAGTCCGGGACAGGGACCCTACGAGCAGTACTTC. Residues: CASSPGQGPYEQYF.

The J gene is TRBJ2-7, the V gene TRBV30, with TRBD2 matching over 8 bases. Germline loops: CDR1 GTSNPN, CDR2 SVGIG (reference sequence). The CDR3 length is 13 residues. After removal of 7 bases from V and 3 bases from J, the junction contained 8 bases not matched to a gene. CDR3 DNA: TGTGCCTCCACGGGGGGGGTTATCTACGAGCAGTACTTC. This gives the protein CASTGGVIYEQYF.

V gene TRBV18 combines with J gene TRBJ2-5; D may be TRBD1 (6 bases). V was cut by 0 bases and J by 4 bases, with 18 bases left in between. Germline CDR1 and CDR2: KGHSH and LQKENI. CDR3 length: 17 residues. The CDR3 bases are TGTGCCAGCTCACCACCTGGAAGTCTACAGGGCGGAGAGACCCAGTACTTC. It specifies CASSPPGSLQGGETQYF.

This clone came up once. V gene TRBV20-1 combines with J gene TRBJ1-2; D gene unclear. The CDR3 is 11 amino acids. The ends were cut back, 3 bases at V and 7 bases at J, with 9 bases in the middle. In germline, CDR1 is DFQATT, CDR2 SNEGSKA (reference sequence). Here the CDR3 reads CSASRAGGYTF. In DNA form, the CDR3 reads TGCAGTGCTAGCCGGGCCGGTGGCTACACCTTC.

The chain carries TRBV6-4 and TRBJ1-5; no firm D call. Trimming left V 9 bases short and J 3 bases short, with 12 bases between. Germline V gene sequence: CDR1 MRHNA, CDR2 SNTAGT. This CDR3 region has 13 residues. The CDR3 loop is CASSPSDNQPQHF. The CDR3, as DNA: TGTGCCAGTTCGCCTTCCGACAATCAGCCCCAGCATTTT.

The rearrangement links TRBV10-1 to TRBJ2-3; perhaps TRBD2 as D (6 bases). This CDR3 comprises 16 residues. Germline V gives CDR1 WNHNN, CDR2 SYGVQD (reference sequence). The V gene lost 5 bases and the J gene lost 0 bases, with 15 bases spanning the gap. The chain's CDR3 is CASSLLCGASTDTQYF. DNA for the CDR3: TGCGCCAGCAGTCTCTTATGCGGGGCTAGCACAGATACGCAGTATTTT.

About this clone: Mismatch with germline at one junction end may stem from a read error. V gene TRBV5-6 combines with J gene TRBJ2-7; 11 positions agree with TRBD2. This CDR3 contains 19 residues. Germline V lookup: CDR1 SGHDT, CDR2 YYEEEE. This chain's CDR3 is CASTLRRLAGKKSSYEQYF. The CDR3 DNA is TGTGCCAGCACCTTGCGCCGACTAGCGGGAAAGAAGAGCTCCTACGAGCAGTACTTC.

The chain has TRBV7-3 and TRBJ2-3; D perhaps matches TRBD2 (6 bases). Looked up from germline, CDR1 is SGHTA and CDR2 is FQGTGA. CDR3 length: 16 residues. The ends were cut back, 2 bases at V and 1 base at J, with 13 bases in the middle. Here the CDR3 DNA reads TGTGCCAGCAGCTTAGGAGGGTTGGGGGGCACAGATACGCAGTATTTT. Its translation is CASSLGGLGGTDTQYF.

This chain links TRBV7-2 with TRBJ2-7, with no clear D. This CDR3 is 14 amino acids long. V was cut by 1 base and J by 7 bases, with 14 bases left in between. Germline assignment: CDR1 SGHTA and CDR2 FQGNSA. CDR3 sequence: CASSLEVRGDEQYF. The CDR3 coding sequence is TGTGCCAGCAGCTTAGAAGTCCGCGGTGATGAGCAGTACTTC.

The chain employs TRBV5-4 and TRBJ2-5; TRBD2 matches 16 bases. The CDR3 is made up of 17 amino acids. CDR1 is SGHNT and CDR2 is YYREEE in the germline V gene (reference sequence). With 4 bases clipped from V and 4 bases from J, the junction kept 7 bases outside the gene matches. The CDR3 nucleotides are TGTGCCAGCAGCCCGGGACTAGCGGGAGGGCCGGGAGAGACCCAGTACTTC. This sequence encodes CASSPGLAGGPGETQYF.